The rows below give T cell receptor beta chains drawn from one sample of a study of cytomegalovirus exposure and HLA in healthy donors. Here immunoSEQ multiplex PCR was the method, and the copy in TCRdb shows in-frame clones only, minus some. The profile shows about 100,000 clones, roughly 85% of them singletons. The sequenced material came from PBMCs. The receptors were sampled from a man aged 40-49 years in good health and CMV-seronegative. Each CDR3 is given with its conserved first and last residue. Fields, in order: clone size, J gene, D gene, V gene, CDR3 DNA, CDR3 protein. D genes are given only for firm matches. Only part of the rows carry a size: once, few, many, or a class if the clone is expanded.

clone_size: .; j_call: TRBJ1-1; d_call: .; v_call: TRBV27; cdr3_nt: TGTGCCAGCAGCCGAGGGGGTGGCACTGAAGCTTTCTTT; cdr3_aa: CASSRGGGTEAFF
clone_size: .; j_call: TRBJ2-2; d_call: TRBD1; v_call: TRBV6-6; cdr3_nt: TGTGCCAGCAAGACAGGGCGCCAGAACACCGGGGAGCTGTTTTTT; cdr3_aa: CASKTGRQNTGELFF
clone_size: .; j_call: TRBJ2-1; d_call: .; v_call: TRBV2; cdr3_nt: TGTGCCAGCAGTCCGGGGGTGCGGGGCAATGAGCAGTTCTTC; cdr3_aa: CASSPGVRGNEQFF
clone_size: .; j_call: TRBJ2-1; d_call: TRBD1; v_call: TRBV2; cdr3_nt: TGTGCCAGCAGTGAAGCGAAGGGACAGCCGTTGATCAATGAGCAGTTCTTC; cdr3_aa: CASSEAKGQPLINEQFF
clone_size: .; j_call: TRBJ2-4; d_call: TRBD1; v_call: TRBV5-1; cdr3_nt: TGCGCCAGCAGCTTTGACAGGGTGGGGAACATTCAGTACTTC; cdr3_aa: CASSFDRVGNIQYF
clone_size: .; j_call: TRBJ1-2; d_call: .; v_call: TRBV28; cdr3_nt: TGTGCCATCGCGGGGGGGAACTATGGCTACACCTTC; cdr3_aa: CAIAGGNYGYTF
clone_size: .; j_call: TRBJ2-5; d_call: TRBD1; v_call: TRBV7-9; cdr3_nt: TGTGCCAGCAGCTACAGGGTGGGGCAGGGGGCCTACGAGACCCAGTACTTC; cdr3_aa: CASSYRVGQGAYETQYF
clone_size: .; j_call: TRBJ1-5; d_call: .; v_call: TRBV7-8; cdr3_nt: TGTGCCAGCAGCTTAGGGCGGCAGCTTCAGCCCCAGCATTTT; cdr3_aa: CASSLGRQLQPQHF
clone_size: .; j_call: TRBJ1-6; d_call: .; v_call: TRBV29-1; cdr3_nt: TGCAGCGCCCGCCCTACCGCTTCACCCCTCCACTTT; cdr3_aa: CSARPTASPLHF
clone_size: .; j_call: TRBJ2-7; d_call: .; v_call: TRBV7-7; cdr3_nt: TGTGCTAGCAGCATATACGGACAGCACGAGCAGTACTTC; cdr3_aa: CASSIYGQHEQYF
clone_size: .; j_call: TRBJ1-4; d_call: .; v_call: TRBV25-1; cdr3_nt: TGTGCCAGCAGTGAATATTCCGGGAATGACCCGCAACTGTTTTTT; cdr3_aa: CASSEYSGNDPQLFF
clone_size: .; j_call: TRBJ2-7; d_call: .; v_call: TRBV30; cdr3_nt: TGTGCCTGGAGTCAGGATCGCCGGGGATACGAGCAGTACTTC; cdr3_aa: CAWSQDRRGYEQYF
clone_size: .; j_call: TRBJ1-4; d_call: .; v_call: TRBV5-1; cdr3_nt: TGCGCCAGCAGCTCAACAGGCACTATGGGTGAAAAACTGTTTTTT; cdr3_aa: CASSSTGTMGEKLFF
clone_size: .; j_call: TRBJ2-1; d_call: .; v_call: TRBV7-6; cdr3_nt: TGTGCCAGCAGCTTGGGAGATCATGATGAGCAGTTCTTC; cdr3_aa: CASSLGDHDEQFF
clone_size: .; j_call: TRBJ2-3; d_call: .; v_call: TRBV9; cdr3_nt: TGTGCCAGCAGCGAAACGACTCCAGATACGCAGTATTTT; cdr3_aa: CASSETTPDTQYF
clone_size: .; j_call: TRBJ2-1; d_call: TRBD2; v_call: TRBV4-3; cdr3_nt: TGCGCCAGCAGCCAAGGCACACGAACTAGCGGGGGGACCTACAATGAGCAGTTCTTC; cdr3_aa: CASSQGTRTSGGTYNEQFF
clone_size: .; j_call: TRBJ2-7; d_call: TRBD2; v_call: TRBV7-3; cdr3_nt: TGTGCCAGCAGCGAACAAGCGGGGAATCCCTACGAGCAGTACTTC; cdr3_aa: CASSEQAGNPYEQYF
clone_size: few; j_call: TRBJ1-1; d_call: .; v_call: TRBV7-8; cdr3_nt: TGTGCCAGCAGCTTGGCTCCACCAGGGGCTGAAGCTTTCTTT; cdr3_aa: CASSLAPPGAEAFF
clone_size: once; j_call: TRBJ2-3; d_call: .; v_call: TRBV10-3; cdr3_nt: TGTGCCATCAGTGTAGGGGGGGGCATAGATACGCAGTATTTT; cdr3_aa: CAISVGGGIDTQYF
clone_size: .; j_call: TRBJ1-2; d_call: .; v_call: TRBV19; cdr3_nt: TGTGCCAGTAACTTGCGGGGCCACCCCGGTGGCTACACCTTC; cdr3_aa: CASNLRGHPGGYTF
clone_size: .; j_call: TRBJ1-6; d_call: .; v_call: TRBV5-5; cdr3_nt: TGTGCCAGCACCCCACCGCGGGGCTCCCCGAGCTCCTATAATTCACCCCTCCACTTT; cdr3_aa: CASTPPRGSPSSYNSPLHF
clone_size: .; j_call: TRBJ2-5; d_call: .; v_call: TRBV7-3; cdr3_nt: TGTGCCAGCAGCCGGGGACAAGGGGAGACCCAGTACTTC; cdr3_aa: CASSRGQGETQYF
clone_size: .; j_call: TRBJ1-2; d_call: .; v_call: TRBV6-5; cdr3_nt: TGTGCCAGCACCCTAGGGGCAGGGAATAACTATGGCTACACCTTC; cdr3_aa: CASTLGAGNNYGYTF
clone_size: .; j_call: TRBJ1-1; d_call: .; v_call: TRBV5-1; cdr3_nt: TGCGCCAGCAGCTTGGCCCTCACGTCGGACACTGAAGCTTTCTTT; cdr3_aa: CASSLALTSDTEAFF
clone_size: once; j_call: TRBJ1-4; d_call: .; v_call: TRBV9; cdr3_nt: TGTGCCAGCAGCGTAGAGTTACAGGGAGCCCTACTTGTAGAAAAACTGTTTTTT; cdr3_aa: CASSVELQGALLVEKLFF
clone_size: .; j_call: TRBJ2-2; d_call: .; v_call: TRBV7-2; cdr3_nt: TGTGCCAGCAGCTTAACAGCCACCGGGGAGCTGTTTTTT; cdr3_aa: CASSLTATGELFF
clone_size: .; j_call: TRBJ2-2; d_call: TRBD1; v_call: TRBV4-3; cdr3_nt: TGCGCCAGCAGCCTGGGACAGGGGGGGACCGGGGAGCTGTTTTTT; cdr3_aa: CASSLGQGGTGELFF
clone_size: .; j_call: TRBJ1-2; d_call: .; v_call: TRBV6-5; cdr3_nt: TGTGCCAGCAGTTATGGGGGGAGGGACGGCTATGGCTACACCTTC; cdr3_aa: CASSYGGRDGYGYTF
clone_size: .; j_call: TRBJ1-3; d_call: TRBD1; v_call: TRBV18; cdr3_nt: TGTGCCAGCTCACCTCAAAACGCCCCGACAGGGTCTGGAAACACCATATATTTT; cdr3_aa: CASSPQNAPTGSGNTIYF
clone_size: .; j_call: TRBJ2-1; d_call: .; v_call: TRBV29-1; cdr3_nt: TGCAGCGTTGTTTGGGCCTGGCCTGAGCAGTTCTTC; cdr3_aa: CSVVWAWPEQFF
clone_size: .; j_call: TRBJ1-2; d_call: .; v_call: TRBV5-4; cdr3_nt: TGTGCCAGCAGCTCAGACCGGGAACCCGTTTTACCCTTC; cdr3_aa: CASSSDREPVLPF
clone_size: .; j_call: TRBJ1-6; d_call: TRBD1; v_call: TRBV9; cdr3_nt: TGTGCCAGCAGCGTAGCTACAGGGGGAAATTCACCCCTCCACTTT; cdr3_aa: CASSVATGGNSPLHF
clone_size: .; j_call: TRBJ1-5; d_call: .; v_call: TRBV10-2; cdr3_nt: TGCGCCAGCAGTGACCAGGGTGATCAGCCCCAGCATTTT; cdr3_aa: CASSDQGDQPQHF